Following are 12 T cell receptor beta chains from one sample sequenced in a study of response to subunit inactivated influenza vaccine. MiXCR, applied by TCRdb to the RT-PCR reads, yields one record per CDR3 protein. The sample yields more than 700,000 distinct CDR3 sequences, over 20% seen once. The sequencing here drew on PBMCs from blood, taken less than 6 days after vaccination. The source is a man aged 50 or older who received an inactivated influenza vaccine.

This clonotype was detected ten times or more. V and J are TRBV7-9 and TRBJ2-3; 7 nucleotides match TRBD1. The CDR3 is made up of 16 amino acids. J gave up 0 bases and V 4 bases, and 7 bases lay outside the gene matches. Per the germline V gene, CDR1 is SEHNR and CDR2 is FQNEAQ (reference sequence). The CDR3 reads CASSSIQGYSTDTQYF. CDR3 bases: TGTGCCAGCAGCTCAATACAGGGGTACAGCACAGATACGCAGTATTTT. The variable domain in full, with the rest retrieved from reference TRBV7-9 and TRBJ2-3, is DTGVSQNPRHKITKRGQNVTFRCDPISEHNRLYWYRQTLGQGPEFLTYFQNEAQLEKSRLLSDRFSAERPKGSFSTLEIQRTEQGDSAMYLCASSSIQGYSTDTQYFGPGTRLTVL.

V is TRBV7-2 and J is TRBJ2-6; D call uncertain. CDR1 is SGHTA, CDR2 FQGNSA, per germline. V was pared by 2 bases and J by 2 bases, with 7 bases between. This CDR3 contains 15 residues. CDR3 DNA sequence: TGTGCCAGCAGCTTAAAGGCAGCTGGGGCCAACGTCCTGACTTTC. Amino acids: CASSLKAAGANVLTF. Full variable domain (rest looked up from reference TRBV7-2 and TRBJ2-6): GAGVSQSPSNKVTEKGKDVELRCDPISGHTALYWYRQSLGQGLEFLIYFQGNSAPDKSGLPSDRFSAERTGGSVSTLTIQRTQQEDSAVYLCASSLKAAGANVLTFGAGSRLTVL.

This rearrangement joins TRBV7-2 to TRBJ2-7; 8 bases fit TRBD2. Germline V gene lookup returns CDR1 SGHTA and CDR2 FQGNSA. This CDR3 is built from 15 residues. Trimming at V came to 3 bases and at J to 7 bases, leaving 11 bases not matched to a gene. The CDR3 region has the DNA TGTGCCAGCAGCTTGGTACGAGCGGGAGAGGGAGAGCAGTACTTC. It translates to CASSLVRAGEGEQYF. The variable domain in full, with the rest retrieved from reference TRBV7-2 and TRBJ2-7, is GAGVSQSPSNKVTEKGKDVELRCDPISGHTALYWYRQSLGQGLEFLIYFQGNSAPDKSGLPSDRFSAERTGGSVSTLTIQRTQQEDSAVYLCASSLVRAGEGEQYFGPGTRLTVT.

This clonotype appeared a few times. The gene calls are TRBV27 and TRBJ2-3; TRBD2 matches 10 bases. The CDR3 is made up of 18 amino acids. After removal of 6 bases from V and 0 bases from J, the junction contained 12 bases not matched to a gene. Looked up from germline, CDR1 is MNHEY and CDR2 is SMNVEV (reference sequence). CDR3 protein: CASRTSGTPFFSTDTQYF. As DNA, the CDR3 is TGTGCCAGCAGAACTAGCGGGACACCTTTCTTTAGCACAGATACGCAGTATTTT.

The sample holds a few counts of this clonotype. The chain couples TRBV10-3 to TRBJ1-1; a possible D gene is TRBD1 (5 bases). The germline V and J ends were trimmed by 5 bases and 3 bases, with 16 bases remaining between them. The germline V gene encodes CDR1 ENHRY and CDR2 SYGVKD. This CDR3 comprises 15 residues. The CDR3 loop is CAISTGPPGDTEAFF. The CDR3 nucleotides are TGTGCCATCAGTACGGGGCCTCCGGGGGACACTGAAGCTTTCTTT.

J is TRBJ2-5 and V is TRBV5-5, with D possibly called TRBD1 or TRBD2 (5 bases each). With 0 bases removed from V and 5 bases from J, the gap between germline ends came to 20 bases. The germline CDR1 and CDR2 sequences are SGHKS and YYEKEE (reference sequence). This CDR3 contains 17 residues. In DNA, the CDR3 is TGTGCCAGCAGCTTGGAGGCACGGAATACCTGGGGGGAGACCCAGTACTTC. Translation gives CASSLEARNTWGETQYF.

In this sample, this clonotype turned up a few times. V gene TRBV5-1 combines with J gene TRBJ2-7; TRBD1 is a possible D gene (6 bases). CDR1 is SGHRS, CDR2 YFSETQ, per germline. The CDR3 extends over 14 amino acids. V lost 0 bases and J 6 bases, leaving 13 bases between the germline ends. Here the CDR3 DNA reads TGCGCCAGCAGCTTGGAATTGGGCAGGGGCGAGCAGTACTTC. This encodes CASSLELGRGEQYF.

V and J are TRBV10-1 and TRBJ2-3; D call uncertain. Germline V lookup: CDR1 WNHNN, CDR2 SYGVQD (reference sequence). V was shortened by 5 bases and J by 1 base, with 13 bases between the two germline ends. The CDR3 is 15 residues long. The CDR3 DNA follows: TGCGCCAGCAGTTACAGTCTTGGCCGCACAGATACGCAGTATTTT. Protein sequence: CASSYSLGRTDTQYF.

V gene TRBV12-3 or TRBV12-4 combines with J gene TRBJ2-2, with no clear D. The CDR3 sequence is 12 residues long. V gave up 8 bases and J gave up 0 bases, with 4 bases separating them. CDR3 bases: TGTGCCAGCGGGCCGAACACCGGGGAGCTGTTTTTT. It yields the protein CASGPNTGELFF.

J is TRBJ2-3 and V is TRBV27; 12 bases map to TRBD2. This CDR3 contains 15 residues. Germline CDR1 MNHEY, CDR2 SMNVEV (reference sequence). Unmatched junction bases numbered 4, after V lost 4 bases and J lost 5 bases. The CDR3 DNA follows: TGTGCCAGCAGTTCTCCGGGACTAGCGGGAGATACGCAGTATTTT. Protein sequence: CASSSPGLAGDTQYF.

This clonotype was picked up many times. This sequence joins TRBV5-1 and TRBJ2-2; D not certain. CDR3 length: 13 amino acids. The V and J ends lost 1 base and 1 base respectively, with 2 bases between them. Looked up from germline, CDR1 is SGHRS and CDR2 is YFSETQ. The CDR3 DNA sequence: TGCGCCAGCAGCTTGCAGAACACCGGGGAGCTGTTTTTT. It specifies CASSLQNTGELFF.

This clonotype has just a few counts. The chain combines TRBV28 with TRBJ2-2; TRBD2 agrees at 9 bases. Trimming removed 5 bases from V and 6 bases from J; junction bases left unmatched: 13. The CDR3 has 17 amino acids. Germline CDR1 reads MDHEN; CDR2 reads SYDVKM. CDR3 coding DNA: TGTGCCAGCAGTCCCCTCCATTTAGCGGGAGTACCCGGGGAGCTGTTTTTT. This gives the protein CASSPLHLAGVPGELFF.